One sample yielded the 14 T cell receptor beta chains listed below, sequenced in a study of glioma-infiltrating T cells. TCR alpha and beta CDR3 regions were amplified from RNA using iRepertoire nested multiplex PCR. MiXCR, run by TCRdb on the multiplex PCR reads, gives a single entry per CDR3 protein. Of around 180,000 distinct CDR3 sequences listed, over 40% are singletons. Sequencing used glioma tissue, nonneoplastic brain tissue, or PBMCs (not recorded which). The source is a human donor with low-grade glioma or glioblastoma, undergoing nonglioma brain surgery, or in good health (not recorded which).

The chain is built from TRBV12-3 or TRBV12-4 and TRBJ2-7; D is ambiguous. The V end was cut by 3 bases, the J end by 0 bases, with 6 bases between. The CDR3 loop spans 13 amino acids. CDR3 in DNA: TGTGCCAGCAGTTTTCAGTCCTCCTACGAGCAGTACTTC. Translation: CASSFQSSYEQYF.

The gene calls are TRBV6-5 and TRBJ2-5; 8 bases agree with TRBD1. J gave up 2 bases and V 2 bases, and 1 base lay outside the gene matches. The CDR3 length is 14 residues. Germline V gene lookup returns CDR1 MNHEY and CDR2 SVGAGI. CDR3 in amino acids: CASSYRTGQETQYF. Here the CDR3 DNA reads TGTGCCAGCAGTTACCGGACAGGGCAAGAGACCCAGTACTTC.

The chain combines TRBV3-1 with TRBJ2-1, with TRBD1 as a possible D gene (5 bases). The CDR3 has 14 residues. From germline, CDR1 is LGHDT and CDR2 YNNKEL (reference sequence). V lost 3 bases and J lost 2, with 8 bases in between. CDR3 nucleotides: TGTGCCAGCAGCCAGCTAGGGGCCTACAATGAGCAGTTCTTC. Its protein product is CASSQLGAYNEQFF.

There are many counts of this clonotype. The chain links TRBV20-1 to TRBJ1-6; possibly TRBD1 for D (5 bases). The V end was cut by 4 bases, the J end by 9 bases, with 22 bases between. This CDR3 contains 16 residues. Germline assignment: CDR1 DFQATT and CDR2 SNEGSKA (reference sequence). CDR3 residues: CSAILRQPGLGSPLHF. Written as DNA, the CDR3 is TGCAGTGCTATACTGAGACAGCCGGGTCTCGGTTCACCCCTCCACTTT.

In this sample, this clonotype turned up many times. The rearrangement joins TRBV20-1 to TRBJ2-7; D remains ambiguous. The CDR3 is made up of 13 amino acids. Germline CDR1 is DFQATT and CDR2 is SNEGSKA (reference sequence). Trimming shortened V by 3 bases and J by 2 bases, and 11 bases separated the two germline ends. The CDR3 reads CSASVGPAYEQYF. The CDR3 DNA sequence: TGCAGTGCTAGTGTAGGGCCGGCCTACGAGCAGTACTTC.

With regard to this clonotype: Germline is not matched at one junction end, which may reflect a read error. This chain connects TRBV2 to TRBJ2-4, with 9 bases aligning to TRBD1. Germline V gene sequence: CDR1 SNHLY, CDR2 FYNNEI. CDR3 size: 13 residues. The CDR3 spells CASNGQGRNIKYF. The CDR3, as DNA: TGTGCCAGCAACGGACAGGGGCGGAACATTAAGTACTTC.

This clonotype was recorded at least ten times. The V call is TRBV20-1, the J call TRBJ1-1, with D perhaps matching TRBD1 (6 bases). Germline lookup yields CDR1 DFQATT and CDR2 SNEGSKA (reference sequence). The CDR3 is 14 amino acids. The V gene lost 7 bases and the J gene lost 0 bases, with 15 bases spanning the gap. The CDR3 reads CSVPGGRMNTEAFF. CDR3 in DNA: TGCAGTGTCCCCGGGGGGCGTATGAACACTGAAGCTTTCTTT.

About this clonotype itself: Compared with germline, one end of the junction differs, possibly owing to a read error. The genes are TRBV6-2 or TRBV6-3 and TRBJ2-1, with TRBD2 matching 12 bases. The CDR3 runs to 17 residues. Germline CDR1 and CDR2: MNHEY and SVGEGT. CDR3 loop: CTSSEFPSGREYNEQFF. DNA for the CDR3: TGCACCAGCAGTGAGTTCCCTAGCGGGAGGGAGTACAATGAGCAGTTCTTC.

Of note for this clonotype: The junction departs from germline at one end; a sequencing error may be responsible. The chain links TRBV2 to TRBJ1-6; D unresolved. Germline CDR1 is SNHLY and CDR2 is FYNNEI. The CDR3 sequence is 14 residues long. Written as DNA, the CDR3 is TGTGCCAGCGGTGAACAGACAAACAGCTCACCCCTCCACTTT. Protein product: CASGEQTNSSPLHF.

Concerning this clonotype itself: One end of the junction fails to match germline, which may point to a read error. This chain connects TRBV6-6 to TRBJ2-1, with 9 bases that match TRBD2. This CDR3 has 13 amino acids. Germline lookup yields CDR1 MNHNY and CDR2 SVGAGI (reference sequence). CDR3 residues: CASNYAGGDEQSF. Written as DNA, the CDR3 is TGTGCCAGCAATTACGCGGGGGGGGATGAGCAGTCCTTC.

This clonotype was counted ten times or more. The chain couples TRBV20-1 to TRBJ2-7; D is possibly TRBD1 or TRBD2 (5 bases each). Between the trimmed V and J ends, which lost 5 bases and 2 bases, there was a span of 13 bases. Per germline, CDR1 DFQATT and CDR2 SNEGSKA (reference sequence). The CDR3 loop spans 13 amino acids. The CDR3 sequence: CSASPRDPYEQYF. The CDR3 coding sequence is TGCAGTGCTTCTCCCCGGGACCCCTACGAGCAGTACTTC.

This chain connects TRBV18 to TRBJ2-3, with TRBD2 as a possible D gene (6 bases). The V end lost 2 bases, the J end lost 3 bases, and 15 bases lay between the germline ends. Germline CDR1 KGHSH, CDR2 LQKENI. The CDR3 consists of 16 residues. Here the CDR3 reads CASSPVGGTGTDTQYF. CDR3 DNA: TGTGCCAGCTCACCAGTTGGAGGGACGGGGACAGATACGCAGTATTTT.

V is TRBV3-1 and J is TRBJ2-7; TRBD1 matches 7 bases. Germline values: CDR1 LGHDT, CDR2 YNNKEL (reference sequence). J gave up 7 bases and V 0 bases, and 9 bases lay outside the gene matches. The length of the CDR3 is 15 residues. For the CDR3, the DNA is TGTGCCAGCAGCCAAGAGGGGCAGGGGGTAAAAGAGCAGTACTTC. As protein: CASSQEGQGVKEQYF.

This clonotype appeared a few times. Possible read error: a much larger clone is one base away. This chain uses TRBV20-1 with TRBJ1-4; 7 bases agree with TRBD1. Germline V CDR1 and CDR2: DFQATT, SNEGSKA (reference sequence). Losses at the gene ends were 0 bases for V and 4 bases for J; bases not matched to a gene: 8. CDR3 length: 16 amino acids. The CDR3 nucleotides are TGCAGTGCTAGAGAGGCCCGACAGGGACATAATGAAAAACTGTTTTTT. It yields the protein CSAREARQGHNEKLFF.